This T cell receptor (beta chain) was documented in a study of T cells in Graves' hyperthyroidism and ophthalmopathy. Study findings and constraints: In the blood, most expanded thyroid clonotypes above 0.001 appeared as well.

From RNA transcripts, TCR beta CDR3 regions were amplified. The study used the HTBI primer set for a first-round RT-PCR of the TCR CDR3. A single record per CDR3 protein comes from TCRdb applying MiXCR to the multiplex PCR reads. This sample has roughly 500,000 distinct CDR3 sequences; 40% to 50% occur once, and the top ten carry 44%. V lost 2 bases, J lost 3 bases, and 0 bases stayed unmatched. The germline V gene has CDR1 DFQATT and CDR2 SNEGSKA (reference sequence). The CDR3 is 13 amino acids. About this clonotype: Its antigen is currently unknown. Just one base apart from a much larger clone, this may be a read error.

The chain uses TRBV20-1 and TRBJ2-2; TRBD1 matches at 7 bases. Sequencing was carried out using peripheral blood or thyroid tissue (not recorded which). The origin of this receptor is an adult woman with Graves' disease, either hyperthyroidism or ophthalmopathy (not recorded which). As DNA, the CDR3 is TGCAGTGCTAGAACAGGGGACACCGGGGAGCTGTTTTTT. This encodes CSARTGDTGELFF.